This T cell receptor (beta chain) was captured in a study of glioma-infiltrating T cells. Amplification of TCR alpha and beta CDR3 regions from RNA used iRepertoire nested multiplex PCR. Input was 100-400 ng of tissue mRNA or PBMC total RNA. MiXCR, run by TCRdb on the multiplex PCR reads, gives a single entry per CDR3 protein. Here the sample spans under 50,000 distinct CDR3 sequences, around 20% being singletons. General study findings and limits: Only very few CDR3 sequences appeared in both tissue and blood. Tissue-blood divergence was below expectation in non-neoplastic patients, above in gliomas.

As for this clonotype: Antigen specificity is unknown.

This CDR3 spans 15 amino acids. Germline assignment: CDR1 SGDLS and CDR2 YYNGEE. V was shortened by 0 bases and J by 2 bases, with 11 bases between the two germline ends. The receptor was derived from a human donor with low-grade glioma or glioblastoma, undergoing nonglioma brain surgery, or in good health (not recorded which). The chain employs TRBV9 and TRBJ2-5; D is possibly TRBD2 (5 bases). Input material: glioma tissue, nonneoplastic brain tissue, or PBMCs (not recorded which). The CDR3 loop reads CASSVGIARQETQYF. The CDR3 nucleotides are TGTGCCAGCAGCGTAGGGATAGCGAGGCAAGAGACCCAGTACTTC.